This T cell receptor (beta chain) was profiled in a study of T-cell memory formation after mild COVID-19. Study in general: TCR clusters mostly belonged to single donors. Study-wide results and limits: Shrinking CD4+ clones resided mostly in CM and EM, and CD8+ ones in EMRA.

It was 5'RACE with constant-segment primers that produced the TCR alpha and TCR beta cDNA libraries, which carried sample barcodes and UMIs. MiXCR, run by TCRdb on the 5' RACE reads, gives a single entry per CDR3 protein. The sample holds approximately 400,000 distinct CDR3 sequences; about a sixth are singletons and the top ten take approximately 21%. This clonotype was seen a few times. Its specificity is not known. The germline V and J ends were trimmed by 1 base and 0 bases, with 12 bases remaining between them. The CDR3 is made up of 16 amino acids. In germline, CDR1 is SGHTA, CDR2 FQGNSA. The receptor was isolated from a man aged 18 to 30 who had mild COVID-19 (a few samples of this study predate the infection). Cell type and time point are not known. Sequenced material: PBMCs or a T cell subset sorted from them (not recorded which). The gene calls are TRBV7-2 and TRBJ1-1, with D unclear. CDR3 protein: CASSLEAGYMNTEAFF. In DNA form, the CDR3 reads TGTGCCAGCAGCTTAGAAGCCGGCTACATGAACACTGAAGCTTTCTTT.